These T cell receptor beta chains were read from a single sample in a study of cytomegalovirus exposure and HLA in healthy donors. Only in-frame clones appear in the TCRdb table, and some are missing; sequencing was by immunoSEQ multiplex PCR. The data contain nearly 200,000 clones, 60% to 80% of them singletons. The sequenced material came from PBMCs. The receptor set was obtained from a woman younger than 45 in good health and CMV-seropositive. CDR3s include the opening cysteine and the closing phenylalanine or tryptophan. D genes are given only for firm matches. Clone size appears in some rows only: once, few, many, or a class for an expanded clone.

CDR3	DNA	V	size	D	J
CASSSGVSGSYNEQFF	TGTGCCAGCAGCTCTGGGGTTAGCGGCTCCTACAATGAGCAGTTCTTC	TRBV9	-	-	TRBJ2-1
CASSPDVGGNSPLHF	TGTGCCAGCAGCCCCGACGTAGGGGGTAATTCACCCCTCCACTTT	TRBV7-9	-	-	TRBJ1-6
CASSFRGGGELFF	TGTGCCAGCAGTTTTCGAGGTGGCGGGGAGCTGTTTTTT	TRBV27	-	-	TRBJ2-2
CASKTGAQRSEAFF	TGTGCCAGCAAAACTGGGGCGCAGAGATCTGAAGCTTTCTTT	TRBV18	-	-	TRBJ1-1
CASSLISGGIEQFF	TGTGCCAGCAGCTTAATCAGCGGGGGGATTGAGCAGTTCTTC	TRBV7-3	-	TRBD2	TRBJ2-1
CASSLGVSPYNEQFF	TGTGCCAGCAGCTTGGGCGTTTCCCCATACAATGAGCAGTTCTTC	TRBV7-3	once	-	TRBJ2-1
CSADIVGGTEAFF	TGCAGCGCCGACATCGTTGGAGGCACTGAAGCTTTCTTT	TRBV29-1	-	-	TRBJ1-1
CASNQGVRQPQHF	TGTGCCAGCAATCAGGGGGTGAGGCAGCCCCAGCATTTT	TRBV6-1	-	TRBD1	TRBJ1-5
CAWRGNYEQYF	TGTGCCTGGAGGGGCAACTACGAGCAGTACTTC	TRBV30	-	-	TRBJ2-7
CASSQAKGRFSYEQYF	TGCGCCAGCAGCCAAGCAAAGGGGCGCTTCTCCTACGAGCAGTACTTC	TRBV4-1	-	-	TRBJ2-7
CASSQDVAANYGYTF	TGTGCCAGCAGCCAAGATGTGGCGGCTAACTATGGCTACACCTTC	TRBV4-2	-	-	TRBJ1-2
CASSHTTVIGTEAFF	TGCGCCAGCAGCCATACGACAGTCATAGGGACTGAAGCTTTCTTT	TRBV4-1	-	-	TRBJ1-1
CAISASGGKGGNYEQYF	TGTGCCATCAGTGCGTCCGGGGGGAAGGGCGGGAACTACGAGCAGTACTTC	TRBV10-3	few	TRBD2	TRBJ2-7
CASRQNHYEQYF	TGTGCCAGCAGACAGAACCACTACGAGCAGTACTTC	TRBV7-9	few	-	TRBJ2-7
CATSKRGRDHYGYTF	TGTGCCACCAGCAAGCGTGGCAGGGATCACTATGGCTACACCTTC	TRBV15	once	-	TRBJ1-2
CAWSVASGAWSPLHF	TGTGCCTGGAGTGTAGCCTCTGGGGCTTGGTCACCCCTCCACTTT	TRBV30	-	-	TRBJ1-6
CASSHDPTVRDEKLFF	TGCGCCAGCAGCCATGACCCGACAGTACGGGATGAAAAACTGTTTTTT	TRBV4-3	few	-	TRBJ1-4